This record concerns one TCR beta chain sequence. This sample is drawn from a study of blood T cell repertoires in COVID-19. Turning to the study itself: Sources were T cells, B-cell-depleted T cells, or PBMCs; the material itself was cDNA or gDNA.

The ends were cut back, 1 base at V and 11 bases at J, with 11 bases in the middle. Germline assignment: CDR1 MNHEY and CDR2 SMNVEV (reference sequence). This CDR3 comprises 12 residues. Clones were read by immunoSEQ multiplex PCR, and TCRdb kept only the in-frame ones, dropping some. The data show roughly 270,000 clones, 85% seen once. The TCR originated in a woman in her forties or fifties who had recovered from COVID-19. Specimen: PBMCs or T cells enriched from blood (not recorded which). V usage is TRBV27 and J usage is TRBJ1-1; perhaps TRBD1 as D (5 bases). The CDR3: CASSLFGGVAFF. CDR3 bases: TGTGCCAGCAGTTTATTCGGGGGGGTGGCTTTCTTT.